Below are 28 T cell receptor beta chains sequenced from a single sample in a study of T cell responses to AZD1222 COVID-19 vaccine. Assay used: immunoSEQ multiplex PCR; TCRdb lists only in-frame clones, some missing. The sample includes about 120,000 clones, roughly 85% of them seen just once. Sequencing used peripheral blood, obtained on day 0 of AZD1222 vaccination. The source is an adult in good health.

The chain uses TRBV11-2 and TRBJ2-1; D remains ambiguous. The germline gives CDR1 SGHAT, CDR2 FQNNGV. The ends were cut back, 7 bases at V and 0 bases at J, with 13 bases in the middle. The CDR3 is 15 amino acids. CDR3 region: CASTGLASSYNEQFF. As DNA, the CDR3 is TGTGCCAGCACCGGCCTGGCTAGCTCCTACAATGAGCAGTTCTTC.

The rearrangement links TRBV19 to TRBJ1-5; possibly TRBD1 for D (5 bases). V was shortened by 3 bases and J by 6 bases, with 9 bases between the two germline ends. Germline lookup yields CDR1 LNHDA and CDR2 SQIVND (reference sequence). This CDR3 comprises 13 residues. CDR3 sequence (DNA): TGTGCCAGTAGTATCGGGGGGAGTCAGCCCCAGCATTTT. Its protein is CASSIGGSQPQHF.

CDR3 nucleotides: TGTGCCAGCAGCTTAACCCCGAGTCCAATAAGAGGGGAGACCCAGTACTTC. This codes for CASSLTPSPIRGETQYF. The J gene is TRBJ2-5, the V gene TRBV11-2, with a possible D match to TRBD2 (5 bases). The CDR3 spans 17 residues. Germline V gives CDR1 SGHAT, CDR2 FQNNGV. V lost 2 bases to trimming and J lost 5 bases, with 21 bases between them.

The chain uses TRBV3-1 (or the pseudogene TRBV3-2) and TRBJ1-1; D is possibly TRBD1 (5 bases). Germline V gene data show CDR1 as LGHDT and CDR2 as YNNKEL (reference sequence). Trimming took off 5 bases at V and 7 bases at J, with 20 bases between the two ends. The CDR3 spans 15 residues. CDR3 bases: TGTGCCAGCAGCGACCTCGTCGGTTCGGGGGGTGAAGCTTTCTTT. It is translated as CASSDLVGSGGEAFF.

The genes are TRBV5-4 and TRBJ2-7; tentative D call: TRBD2 (5 bases). Trimming took off 0 bases at V and 3 bases at J, with 7 bases between the two ends. The CDR3 length is 13 residues. Germline V lookup: CDR1 SGHNT, CDR2 YYREEE (reference sequence). The CDR3 coding sequence is TGTGCCAGCAGCTTGGGGGAGTACTACGAGCAGTACTTC. Translated, it gives CASSLGEYYEQYF.

This clone appeared once. This chain links TRBV5-4 with TRBJ1-1; perhaps TRBD1 as D (6 bases). Trimming took 3 bases from V and 3 from J, leaving 12 bases between them. Germline V CDR1 and CDR2: SGHNT, YYREEE (reference sequence). The CDR3 sequence is 14 residues long. The CDR3 loop is CASSSTGPHTEAFF. CDR3 DNA sequence: TGTGCCAGCAGCTCCACAGGGCCCCACACTGAAGCTTTCTTT.

The V gene is TRBV12-5, the J gene TRBJ1-2; D possibly corresponds to TRBD1 (5 bases). Germline lookup yields CDR1 LGHNT and CDR2 FRNRAP. The CDR3 is 15 residues long. V was cut by 0 bases and J by 4 bases, with 12 bases left in between. The DNA for the CDR3 is TGTGCTAGTGGTTTGGTGGGCGGCAGGGCCTATGGCTACACCTTC. This encodes CASGLVGGRAYGYTF.

The chain recombines TRBV7-2 with TRBJ1-1; possible D gene TRBD1, 5 bases. Trimming removed 5 bases at V and 0 bases at J, with 13 bases between. The germline CDR1 and CDR2 sequences are SGHTA and FQGNSA. This CDR3 has 15 amino acids. CDR3 in amino acids: CASSEGRLMNTEAFF. The CDR3 nucleotides read TGTGCCAGCAGCGAGGGACGCCTTATGAACACTGAAGCTTTCTTT.

The chain is built from TRBV19 and TRBJ2-3; 10 bases line up with TRBD1. The CDR3 consists of 17 residues. Germline CDR1 reads LNHDA; CDR2 reads SQIVND (reference sequence). The V and J ends lost 5 bases and 0 bases, in that order; junction bases with no gene match: 8. CDR3 bases: TGTGCCAGTAGTTCGCGACAGGGGGCTGGGAGCACAGATACGCAGTATTTT. Amino acids: CASSSRQGAGSTDTQYF.

V is TRBV19 and J is TRBJ2-1, with 7 bases fitting TRBD2. The CDR3 contains 15 residues. Germline-derived CDR1 and CDR2 are LNHDA and SQIVND (reference sequence). The V gene end was trimmed by 2 bases and the J gene end by 3 bases; junction bases not matched to a gene: 4. The CDR3 loop reads CASSIRRDYYNEQFF. CDR3 sequence (DNA): TGTGCCAGTAGTATAAGGCGGGACTACTACAATGAGCAGTTCTTC.

The J gene is TRBJ2-7, the V gene TRBV19; tentative D call: TRBD1 (5 bases). The length of the CDR3 is 14 residues. V shed 7 bases and J shed 0 bases, with 13 bases lying between them. The V gene's germline CDR1 is LNHDA and CDR2 SQIVND (reference sequence). CDR3 DNA: TGTGCCAGTAACAGACAGATCAGCTCCTACGAGCAGTACTTC. Its translation: CASNRQISSYEQYF.

V is TRBV27 and J is TRBJ1-5; 7 bases align to TRBD1. From germline, CDR1 is MNHEY and CDR2 SMNVEV (reference sequence). The CDR3 totals 15 residues. Losses at the gene ends were 5 bases for V and 3 bases for J; bases not matched to a gene: 7. CDR3 in DNA: TGTGCCAGCAGTCTAACGACAGGGTTCAATCAGCCCCAGCATTTT. This gives the protein CASSLTTGFNQPQHF.

The chain combines TRBV19 with TRBJ2-7, with a tentative D call TRBD1 (5 bases). V was trimmed by 5 bases and J by 5 bases, leaving 10 bases between them. The CDR3 is 12 amino acids. The germline CDR1 and CDR2 sequences are LNHDA and SQIVND (reference sequence). Written as DNA, the CDR3 is TGTGCCAGTAGTTACCAGGGAAACGAGCAGTACTTC. Amino acids: CASSYQGNEQYF.

The chain employs TRBV28 and TRBJ1-2, with D maybe TRBD1 (5 bases). Deletions cut 6 bases from V and 4 bases from J, with 15 bases between. Germline loops: CDR1 MDHEN, CDR2 SYDVKM. The CDR3 consists of 14 residues. CDR3 residues: CASRGRGLFYGYTF. The CDR3, as DNA: TGTGCCAGCAGGGGGAGGGGCCTATTCTATGGCTACACCTTC.

This rearrangement joins TRBV4-3 to TRBJ1-4, with 10 bases identical to TRBD1. Germline V gene lookup returns CDR1 LGHNA and CDR2 YSLEER. The V segment lost 4 bases and the J segment 8 bases; nucleotides outside the gene matches: 7. The CDR3 is 15 residues long. CDR3 nucleotide sequence: TGCGCCAGCAGCCGAGACAGGGGGCTGACGGAAAAACTGTTTTTT. Its protein is CASSRDRGLTEKLFF.

V and J are TRBV30 and TRBJ2-7; the match to TRBD1 covers 8 bases. Germline-derived CDR1 and CDR2 are GTSNPN and SVGIG (reference sequence). J gave up 2 bases and V 0 bases, and 6 bases lay outside the gene matches. The length of the CDR3 is 15 residues. The CDR3 loop reads CAWSVTGTGAYEQYF. Here the CDR3 DNA reads TGTGCCTGGAGTGTAACTGGGACAGGAGCCTACGAGCAGTACTTC.

J is TRBJ2-2 and V is TRBV27, with D possibly matching TRBD1 (6 bases). The germline V gene encodes CDR1 MNHEY and CDR2 SMNVEV (reference sequence). The V end was cut by 0 bases, the J end by 5 bases, with 10 bases between. The CDR3 totals 15 residues. CDR3 sequence reads: CASSLSAGVTGELFF. The DNA for the CDR3 is TGTGCCAGCAGTTTATCGGCAGGGGTGACCGGGGAGCTGTTTTTT.

The chain joins TRBV19 to TRBJ1-6; D is uncertain. CDR3 length equals 17 residues. The V gene's germline CDR1 is LNHDA and CDR2 SQIVND (reference sequence). The V and J ends lost 2 bases and 6 bases respectively, with 17 bases between them. This chain's CDR3 is CASSISAIHGGNSPLHF. In DNA form, the CDR3 reads TGTGCCAGTAGTATATCTGCCATCCACGGAGGTAATTCACCCCTCCACTTT.

This chain joins TRBV3-1 (or the pseudogene TRBV3-2) and TRBJ2-1, with 8 positions matching TRBD2. CDR1 LGHDT and CDR2 YNNKEL come from the germline V gene (reference sequence). CDR3 length equals 16 residues. V shed 2 bases, J shed 5 bases, and the junction held 8 bases outside the gene matches. CDR3 sequence: CASSQLSGSPNNEQFF. The CDR3 DNA reads TGTGCCAGCAGCCAACTCAGCGGGAGTCCCAACAATGAGCAGTTCTTC.

This chain joins TRBV19 and TRBJ1-3; D not certain. Germline CDR1 and CDR2: LNHDA and SQIVND (reference sequence). This CDR3 contains 13 residues. V dropped 7 bases and J dropped 10 bases, with 17 bases sitting between them. The CDR3 DNA follows: TGTGCCAGTACGGACCATAGGTTCCCAACCATATATTTT. Translating gives CASTDHRFPTIYF.

The V call is TRBV10-3, the J call TRBJ1-1, with D unclear. The V end lost 6 bases, the J end lost 1 base, and 18 bases lay between the germline ends. The CDR3 totals 16 residues. The V gene's germline CDR1 is ENHRY and CDR2 SYGVKD. CDR3 residues: CAIRERWQSGNTEAFF. In DNA, the CDR3 is TGTGCCATCAGGGAACGTTGGCAGTCGGGGAACACTGAAGCTTTCTTT.

This rearrangement joins TRBV5-6 to TRBJ2-7, with D unclear. Trimming cost V 3 bases and J 2 bases, with 12 bases left between them. Germline lookup yields CDR1 SGHDT and CDR2 YYEEEE. CDR3 length: 14 amino acids. CDR3 coding DNA: TGTGCCAGCAGCTCGACCGGCTTAACCTACGAGCAGTACTTC. Its protein product is CASSSTGLTYEQYF.

The J gene is TRBJ2-5, the V gene TRBV6-1; TRBD1 aligns across 9 bases. The CDR3 totals 16 residues. Germline CDR1 is MNHNS and CDR2 is SASEGT. The V gene end was trimmed by 4 bases and the J gene end by 6 bases; junction bases not matched to a gene: 12. DNA for the CDR3: TGTGCCAGCAGTGCATCCGGGACAGGGTCGTTGAAGACCCAGTACTTC. The encoded protein is CASSASGTGSLKTQYF.

The chain couples TRBV11-3 to TRBJ1-6; D perhaps matches TRBD1 (6 bases). Trimming stripped 4 bases from V and 5 bases from J, with 15 bases between. The CDR3 contains 16 residues. Germline assignment: CDR1 SGHNT and CDR2 YENEEA. In nucleotides, the CDR3 is TGTGCCAGCAGCTCTGGCCGCAGGGGCCATAATTCACCCCTCCACTTT. Its translation: CASSSGRRGHNSPLHF. The full variable domain, in which reference TRBV11-3 and TRBJ1-6 provide the parts outside the CDR3, is EAGVVQSPRYKIIEKKQPVAFWCNPISGHNTLYWYLQNLGQGPELLIRYENEEAVDDSQLPKDRFSAERLKGVDSTLKIQPAELGDSAVYLCASSSGRRGHNSPLHFGNGTRLTVT.

The chain has TRBV5-4 and TRBJ2-7, with D possibly TRBD1 on 6 matching bases. The CDR3 runs 16 residues. V dropped 4 bases and J dropped 6 bases, with 23 bases sitting between them. Germline lookup yields CDR1 SGHNT and CDR2 YYREEE (reference sequence). CDR3 nucleotide sequence: TGTGCCAGCAGCCCTTCAGGGGCCCGGTCCTATATCGAGCAGTACTTC. Translation gives CASSPSGARSYIEQYF.

This chain joins TRBV25-1 and TRBJ1-4; D gene ambiguous. CDR3 size: 11 residues. Germline lookup yields CDR1 MGHDK and CDR2 SYGVNS. Trimming shortened V by 10 bases and J by 7 bases, and 10 bases separated the two germline ends. CDR3 sequence: CATRRGEKLFF. Here the CDR3 DNA reads TGTGCCACCAGGCGGGGTGAAAAACTGTTTTTT.

The chain links TRBV30 to TRBJ1-1; 9 positions match TRBD1. The trim removed 2 bases at V and 1 base at J, leaving 2 bases unmatched. The CDR3 length is 14 residues. In germline, CDR1 is GTSNPN, CDR2 SVGIG (reference sequence). In DNA form, the CDR3 reads TGTGCCTGGAGTACAGGGGGCAAGAACACTGAAGCTTTCTTT. This codes for CAWSTGGKNTEAFF. Full variable domain (rest looked up from reference TRBV30 and TRBJ1-1): SQTIHQWPATLVQPVGSPLSLECTVEGTSNPNLYWYRQAAGRGLQLLFYSVGIGQISSEVPQNLSASRPQDRQFILSSKKLLLSDSGFYLCAWSTGGKNTEAFFGQGTRLTVV.

The J gene is TRBJ1-2, the V gene TRBV30, with TRBD1 matching 8 bases. Germline trimming cut 2 bases from V and 0 bases from J; bases unmatched to any gene: 8. Germline CDR1 is GTSNPN and CDR2 is SVGIG (reference sequence). The CDR3 consists of 16 residues. DNA of the CDR3: TGTGCCTGGAGTAGGGCAGGGGGCTTGGCTAACTATGGCTACACCTTC. It codes for CAWSRAGGLANYGYTF.